These T cell receptor beta chains were read from a single sample in a study of blood T cells in healthy people across ages. TCRdb analysed the 5' RACE reads with MiXCR anew, one entry per CDR3 protein. The top ten hold under 15% of the sample, which has hundreds of thousands of distinct CDR3 sequences, roughly 52% seen once. The source material was blood. Receptor source: a man aged 25-40 years in good health. Both conserved end residues are part of each CDR3. A D gene is named only where the DNA matches it firmly. Expanded clones are given a class, and other clones once, few, many or no size at all.

len: 15; d_gene: .; v_gene: TRBV10-2; abundance: .; j_gene: TRBJ2-7; CDR3nt: TGCGCCAGCAGTGAGTTGAGAGGGGGTAGGCACGAGCAGTACTTC; CDR3aa: CASSELRGGRHEQYF
len: 15; d_gene: .; v_gene: TRBV27; abundance: once; j_gene: TRBJ1-4; CDR3nt: TGTGCCAGCAGTCCCGGGGACACGCAAAGGCAAAAACTGTTTTTT; CDR3aa: CASSPGDTQRQKLFF
len: 15; d_gene: .; v_gene: TRBV6-5; abundance: .; j_gene: TRBJ1-2; CDR3nt: TGTGCCAGCAGTTACAGGGACCGTTTTAACTATGGCTACACCTTC; CDR3aa: CASSYRDRFNYGYTF
len: 14; d_gene: TRBD2; v_gene: TRBV20-1; abundance: .; j_gene: TRBJ2-7; CDR3nt: TGCAGTGCTTACCCGGGGACTAGCTCCTACGAGCAGTACTTC; CDR3aa: CSAYPGTSSYEQYF
len: 15; d_gene: .; v_gene: TRBV5-1; abundance: .; j_gene: TRBJ2-5; CDR3nt: TGCGCCAGCAGCGAAGGTCTCAGGGTCTTGGAGACCCAGTACTTC; CDR3aa: CASSEGLRVLETQYF
len: 15; d_gene: .; v_gene: TRBV7-9; abundance: few; j_gene: TRBJ2-3; CDR3nt: TGTGCCAGCAACAAACTGCGGGAAAGCACAGATACGCAGTATTTT; CDR3aa: CASNKLRESTDTQYF
len: 14; d_gene: .; v_gene: TRBV20-1; abundance: many; j_gene: TRBJ2-6; CDR3nt: TGCAGTGCGTATACAGGGAGAGGGGCCAACGTCCTGACTTTC; CDR3aa: CSAYTGRGANVLTF
len: 18; d_gene: TRBD2; v_gene: TRBV2; abundance: .; j_gene: TRBJ2-1; CDR3nt: TGTGCCAGCAGTGAAGATAGCGGGGGGACCCTCTCCTACAATGAGCAGTTCTTC; CDR3aa: CASSEDSGGTLSYNEQFF
len: 16; d_gene: .; v_gene: TRBV20-1; abundance: .; j_gene: TRBJ2-1; CDR3nt: TGCAGTGCTAGTGGAATGGTGGGAGGACTTTACAATGAGCAGTTCTTC; CDR3aa: CSASGMVGGLYNEQFF
len: 16; d_gene: .; v_gene: TRBV4-2; abundance: .; j_gene: TRBJ1-1; CDR3nt: TGTGCCAGCAGCCAAGATCAGGGGACCATGAACACTGAAGCTTTCTTT; CDR3aa: CASSQDQGTMNTEAFF
len: 13; d_gene: .; v_gene: TRBV4-1; abundance: many; j_gene: TRBJ2-7; CDR3nt: TGCGCCAGCAGCCAAGAGTCTAACTACGAGCAGTACTTC; CDR3aa: CASSQESNYEQYF
len: 15; d_gene: .; v_gene: TRBV28; abundance: few; j_gene: TRBJ2-3; CDR3nt: TGTGCCAGCTCCCCCGACCAGGATGCGCAAGATACGCAGTATTTT; CDR3aa: CASSPDQDAQDTQYF
len: 19; d_gene: .; v_gene: TRBV20-1; abundance: .; j_gene: TRBJ1-6; CDR3nt: TGCAGTGCTAGAGGAGGACGGGGACTCCAGAGCTCCTATAATTCACCCCTCCACTTT; CDR3aa: CSARGGRGLQSSYNSPLHF
len: 15; d_gene: TRBD1; v_gene: TRBV7-9; abundance: few; j_gene: TRBJ2-1; CDR3nt: TGTGCCAGCAGCCCACTGGGACAGGGAAACAATGAGCAGTTCTTC; CDR3aa: CASSPLGQGNNEQFF
len: 15; d_gene: .; v_gene: TRBV10-3; abundance: .; j_gene: TRBJ2-1; CDR3nt: TGTGCCATCAGTGAGTCGGCAGGGTGGTACAATGAGCAGTTCTTC; CDR3aa: CAISESAGWYNEQFF
len: 15; d_gene: TRBD1; v_gene: TRBV4-1; abundance: .; j_gene: TRBJ2-2; CDR3nt: TGCGCCAGCAGCCAATTACTCCAGGGGGCCGGGGAGCTGTTTTTT; CDR3aa: CASSQLLQGAGELFF
len: 15; d_gene: .; v_gene: TRBV9; abundance: few; j_gene: TRBJ2-3; CDR3nt: TGTGCCAGCAGCCCTCACTCGGGGCCCTTGGATACGCAGTATTTT; CDR3aa: CASSPHSGPLDTQYF
len: 13; d_gene: .; v_gene: TRBV6-4; abundance: once; j_gene: TRBJ2-3; CDR3nt: TGTGCCGGCAGTGACTCAGGGGTGAACACGCAGTATTTT; CDR3aa: CAGSDSGVNTQYF
len: 14; d_gene: TRBD1; v_gene: TRBV29-1; abundance: .; j_gene: TRBJ2-2; CDR3nt: TGCAGCGTTTTCCGGACAGGGGACACCGGGGAGCTGTTTTTT; CDR3aa: CSVFRTGDTGELFF
len: 16; d_gene: TRBD1; v_gene: TRBV7-2; abundance: .; j_gene: TRBJ2-3; CDR3nt: TGTGCCAGCAGCTTAGGATGGGGACAGGGCGCAGATACGCAGTATTTT; CDR3aa: CASSLGWGQGADTQYF
len: 16; d_gene: TRBD1; v_gene: TRBV19; abundance: once; j_gene: TRBJ1-5; CDR3nt: TGTGCCAGTAGTACTAATCAGGGGGCAGGCAATCAGCCCCAGCATTTT; CDR3aa: CASSTNQGAGNQPQHF
len: 13; d_gene: .; v_gene: TRBV7-2; abundance: many; j_gene: TRBJ2-5; CDR3nt: TGTGCCAGCTGCCGGACCGCTCAAGAGACCCAGTACTTC; CDR3aa: CASCRTAQETQYF
len: 14; d_gene: .; v_gene: TRBV10-3; abundance: .; j_gene: TRBJ2-2; CDR3nt: TGTGCCACCACACCAAGGGACGGAACCGGGGAGCTGTTTTTT; CDR3aa: CATTPRDGTGELFF
len: 15; d_gene: .; v_gene: TRBV10-3; abundance: .; j_gene: TRBJ2-1; CDR3nt: TGTGCCATCAGCCCGGGACGAGCAGTCCACAATGAGCAGTTCTTC; CDR3aa: CAISPGRAVHNEQFF
len: 14; d_gene: .; v_gene: TRBV9; abundance: many; j_gene: TRBJ2-3; CDR3nt: TGTGCCAGCAGCACCTCCCCTGGCACAGATACGCAGTATTTT; CDR3aa: CASSTSPGTDTQYF
len: 16; d_gene: .; v_gene: TRBV10-2; abundance: .; j_gene: TRBJ2-1; CDR3nt: TGCGCCAGCAGTGGGGGCGCGGCCCTACAATACAATGAGCAGTTCTTC; CDR3aa: CASSGGAALQYNEQFF